This TCR beta chain was captured in a study of blood T cell repertoires in COVID-19. Seattle's enrolled individuals joined amid active infection and were then monitored longitudinally. Assay used: immunoSEQ multiplex PCR; TCRdb lists only in-frame clones, some missing. Here the sample spans some 190,000 clones, more than 75% being singletons. Trimming cost V 3 bases and J 0 bases; bases outside gene matches: 2. Germline V gene data show CDR1 as SGHTA and CDR2 as FQGNSA. CDR3 length: 15 amino acids. The specimen was peripheral blood. This chain uses TRBV7-2 with TRBJ1-3; 7 nucleotides align to TRBD1. The origin of this receptor is a person between 65 and 80 years old with COVID-19, enrolled during active disease. In DNA, the CDR3 is TGTGCCAGCAGCTTCAGACAGGGCTCTGGAAACACCATATATTTT. Its protein is CASSFRQGSGNTIYF.